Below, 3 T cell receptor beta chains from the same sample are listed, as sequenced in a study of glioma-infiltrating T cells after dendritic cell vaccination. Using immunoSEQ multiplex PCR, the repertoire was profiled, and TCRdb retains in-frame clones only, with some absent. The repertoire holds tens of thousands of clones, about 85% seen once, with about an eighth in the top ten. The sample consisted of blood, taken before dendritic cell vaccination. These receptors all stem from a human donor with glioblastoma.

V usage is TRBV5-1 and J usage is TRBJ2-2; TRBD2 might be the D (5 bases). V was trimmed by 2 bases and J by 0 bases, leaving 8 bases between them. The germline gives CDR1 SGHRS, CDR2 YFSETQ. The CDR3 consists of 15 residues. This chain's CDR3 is CASSLGGSNTGELFF. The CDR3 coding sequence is TGCGCCAGCAGCTTAGGCGGGTCGAACACCGGGGAGCTGTTTTTT.

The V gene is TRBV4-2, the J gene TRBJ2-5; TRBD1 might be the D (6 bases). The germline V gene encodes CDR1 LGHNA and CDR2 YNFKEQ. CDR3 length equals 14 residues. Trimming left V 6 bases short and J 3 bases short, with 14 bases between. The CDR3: CASRSHKGEETQYF. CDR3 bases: TGTGCCAGCAGATCACACAAGGGGGAAGAGACCCAGTACTTC.

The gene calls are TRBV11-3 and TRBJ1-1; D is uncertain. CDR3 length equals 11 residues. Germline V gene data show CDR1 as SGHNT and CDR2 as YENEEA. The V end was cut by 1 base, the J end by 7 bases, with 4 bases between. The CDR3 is CASSLGGEAFF. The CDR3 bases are TGTGCCAGCAGCTTAGGAGGTGAAGCTTTCTTT.